This T cell receptor beta chain was found in a study of blood T cell repertoires in COVID-19. Study summary: COVID-19 samples, acute and convalescent, were from the United States, Italy and Spain. Sample material is recorded as cDNA or gDNA derived from T cells, B-cell-depleted T cells, or PBMCs.

The CDR3 has 13 amino acids. V was trimmed by 5 bases and J by 6 bases, leaving 13 bases between them. Germline V gene lookup returns CDR1 SGHNT and CDR2 YYREEE (reference sequence). Some clones are missing from TCRdb's copy, which holds only in-frame ones; the method was immunoSEQ multiplex PCR. Here the sample spans about 360,000 clones, around 84% being singletons. The source is a human donor in a cohort sampled during active COVID-19. The chain joins TRBV5-4 to TRBJ2-3; possibly TRBD1 for D (6 bases). Sequencing was done on a sample of peripheral blood. CDR3 residues: CASSVSGDDTQYF. In DNA form, the CDR3 reads TGTGCCAGCAGTGTCTCAGGGGACGATACGCAGTATTTT.